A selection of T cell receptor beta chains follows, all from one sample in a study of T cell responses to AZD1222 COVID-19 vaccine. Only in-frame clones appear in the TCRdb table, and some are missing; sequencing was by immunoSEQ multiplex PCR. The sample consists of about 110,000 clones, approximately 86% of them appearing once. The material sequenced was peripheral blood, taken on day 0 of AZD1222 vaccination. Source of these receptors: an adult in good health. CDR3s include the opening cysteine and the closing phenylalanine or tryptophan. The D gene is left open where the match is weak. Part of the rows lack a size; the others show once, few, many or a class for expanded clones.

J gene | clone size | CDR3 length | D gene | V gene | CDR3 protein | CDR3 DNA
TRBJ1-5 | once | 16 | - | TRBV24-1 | CATSGTTGTWNQPQHF | TGTGCCACCAGTGGTACAACCGGGACTTGGAATCAGCCCCAGCATTTT
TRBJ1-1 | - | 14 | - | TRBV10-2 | CASSEQGPNTEAFF | TGCGCCAGCAGTGAGCAGGGGCCGAACACTGAAGCTTTCTTT
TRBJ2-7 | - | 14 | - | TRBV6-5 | CASRANGPSYEQYF | TGTGCCAGCAGGGCCAACGGGCCTTCCTACGAGCAGTACTTC
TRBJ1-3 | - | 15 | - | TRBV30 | CAWSSGAFSGNTIYF | TGTGCCTGGAGTTCTGGGGCTTTCTCTGGAAACACCATATATTTT
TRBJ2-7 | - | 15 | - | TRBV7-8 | CASSLAMTGRLEQYF | TGTGCCAGCAGCTTAGCTATGACCGGGCGTTTGGAGCAGTACTTC
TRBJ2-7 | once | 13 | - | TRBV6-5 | CASRPPSSYEQYF | TGTGCCAGCAGGCCACCCAGCTCCTACGAGCAGTACTTC
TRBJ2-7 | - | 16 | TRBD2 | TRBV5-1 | CASSLDPTSGVYEQYF | TGCGCCAGCAGCTTGGACCCGACTAGCGGGGTCTACGAGCAGTACTTC
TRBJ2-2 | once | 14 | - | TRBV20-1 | CSASIGRNTGELFF | TGCAGTGCTAGTATAGGGAGGAACACCGGGGAGCTGTTTTTT
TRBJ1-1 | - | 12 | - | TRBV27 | CASSLVISEAFF | TGTGCCAGCAGTTTGGTTATCTCTGAAGCTTTCTTT
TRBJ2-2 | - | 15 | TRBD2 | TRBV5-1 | CASTGTSGGTGELFF | TGCGCCAGCACCGGGACTAGCGGGGGTACCGGGGAGCTGTTTTTT
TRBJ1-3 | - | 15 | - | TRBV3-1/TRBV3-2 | CASSQENLSGNTIYF | TGTGCCAGCAGCCAAGAGAACCTCTCTGGAAACACCATATATTTT
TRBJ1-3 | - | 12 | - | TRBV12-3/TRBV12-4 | CASSLGGNTIYF | TGTGCCAGCAGTTTAGGGGGGAACACCATATATTTT
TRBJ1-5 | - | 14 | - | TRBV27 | CASSPVGGAQPQHF | TGTGCCAGCAGCCCAGTGGGGGGAGCTCAGCCCCAGCATTTT
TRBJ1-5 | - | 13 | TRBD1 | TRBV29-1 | CSVVTGGNQPQHF | TGCAGCGTTGTAACAGGGGGAAATCAGCCCCAGCATTTT
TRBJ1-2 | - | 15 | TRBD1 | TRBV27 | CASSVGTGAFYGYTF | TGTGCCAGCAGTGTAGGGACAGGAGCCTTCTATGGCTACACCTTC
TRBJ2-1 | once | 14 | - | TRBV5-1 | CASSSGTPDNEQFF | TGCGCCAGCAGCTCCGGGACACCTGACAATGAGCAGTTCTTC
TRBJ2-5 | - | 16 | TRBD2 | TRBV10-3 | CAISESRTSGGETQYF | TGTGCCATCAGTGAGTCCCGGACTAGCGGGGGTGAGACCCAGTACTTC
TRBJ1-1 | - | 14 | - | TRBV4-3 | CASSQGTKNTEAFF | TGCGCCAGCAGCCAAGGGACAAAGAACACTGAAGCTTTCTTT
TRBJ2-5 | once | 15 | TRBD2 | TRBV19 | CASSIVMGGGETQYF | TGTGCCAGTAGTATAGTAATGGGGGGAGGGGAGACCCAGTACTTC
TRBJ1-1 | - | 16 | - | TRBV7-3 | CASSLGGRPSHTEAFF | TGTGCCAGCAGCTTAGGGGGCCGACCTTCGCACACTGAAGCTTTCTTT
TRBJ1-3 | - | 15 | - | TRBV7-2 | CASSFMGVSGNTIYF | TGTGCCAGCAGCTTTATGGGCGTATCGGGAAACACCATATATTTT
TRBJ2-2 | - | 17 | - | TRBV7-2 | CASSRPRGAKGPGELFF | TGTGCCAGCAGCCGCCCCCGCGGGGCCAAGGGCCCCGGGGAGCTGTTTTTT
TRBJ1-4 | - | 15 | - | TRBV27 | CASSSPGRGDEKLFF | TGTGCCAGCAGTTCCCCCGGCAGGGGAGATGAAAAACTGTTTTTT
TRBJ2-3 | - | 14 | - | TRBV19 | CASKGLAITDTQYF | TGTGCCAGCAAGGGACTCGCCATCACAGATACGCAGTATTTT
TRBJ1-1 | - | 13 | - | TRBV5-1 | CASSPDVTTEAFF | TGCGCCAGCAGCCCGGACGTCACCACTGAAGCTTTCTTT